This T cell receptor (beta chain) was profiled in a study of cytotoxic CD8 clonotypes in ibrutinib-treated CLL. Sequenced by immunoSEQ multiplex PCR; TCRdb stores in-frame clones only, minus some. The sample records 45,000 to 65,000 clones, 75% to 90% being singletons. V lost 5 bases and J lost 7; bases outside the gene matches: 8. Germline CDR1 and CDR2: LNHDA and SQIVND (reference sequence). The CDR3 sequence is 14 residues long. The sequence derives from a human donor with chronic lymphocytic leukemia. The specimen was PBMCs, collected after 24 months of ibrutinib treatment. V gene TRBV19 combines with J gene TRBJ2-1, with 7 bases aligning to TRBD2. The CDR3: CASSHRWGGNEQFF. CDR3 in DNA: TGTGCCAGTAGTCACCGGTGGGGGGGTAATGAGCAGTTCTTC.